This entry lists 26 T cell receptor beta chains sequenced from one sample in a study of T cells after yellow fever vaccination. In TCRdb, the 5' RACE reads were re-called with MiXCR into one record per CDR3 protein. The table records about 550,000 distinct CDR3 sequences, about 19% of them present only once. The sequences come from PBMCs, collected 15 days after the yellow fever booster vaccination. These receptor sequences come from a man in his thirties or forties who received the YFV17D yellow fever vaccine.

The sample holds one count of this clonotype. This chain uses TRBV19 with TRBJ2-2, with 9 bases fitting TRBD1. Germline CDR1 and CDR2: LNHDA and SQIVND (reference sequence). CDR3 length: 14 amino acids. V lost 7 bases to trimming and J lost 5 bases; unmatched junction nucleotides: 5. CDR3 residues: CASILGQGTGELFF. For the CDR3, the DNA is TGTGCCAGTATATTAGGACAGGGGACCGGGGAGCTGTTTTTT.

The chain employs TRBV6-5 and TRBJ2-7, with 8 positions matching TRBD1. Germline V gives CDR1 MNHEY, CDR2 SVGAGI. The CDR3 runs 16 residues. The trim removed 4 bases at V and 0 bases at J, leaving 8 bases unmatched. The CDR3 sequence is CASSSPRTGTSYEQYF. CDR3 bases: TGTGCCAGCAGTTCTCCTAGGACAGGGACCTCCTACGAGCAGTACTTC.

The genes are TRBV12-3 or TRBV12-4 and TRBJ2-5, with D uncertain. Trimming removed 4 bases at V and 4 bases at J, with 10 bases between. The CDR3 has 13 residues. The chain's CDR3 is CASSSVPGETQYF. Written as DNA, the CDR3 is TGTGCCAGCAGTTCGGTGCCCGGAGAGACCCAGTACTTC.

The chain carries TRBV6-1 and TRBJ1-1; 9 bases align to TRBD1. The V segment lost 5 bases and the J segment 3 bases; nucleotides outside the gene matches: 7. The CDR3 sequence is 15 residues long. The germline CDR1 and CDR2 sequences are MNHNS and SASEGT. The CDR3 nucleotides read TGTGCCAGCAGTCGTGGACAGGGGCAATACACTGAAGCTTTCTTT. It encodes CASSRGQGQYTEAFF.

This clonotype showed up just a few times. The chain employs TRBV20-1 and TRBJ2-7; the D gene is possibly TRBD1 (6 bases). The CDR3 runs to 16 residues. From germline, CDR1 is DFQATT and CDR2 SNEGSKA (reference sequence). V was pared by 0 bases and J by 2 bases, with 17 bases between. The DNA of the CDR3 is TGCAGTGCTAGAGATCGTGGGAAGGGGGATCCCTACGAGCAGTACTTC. Translating it yields CSARDRGKGDPYEQYF.

The chain employs TRBV20-1 and TRBJ2-5; the D gene is possibly TRBD1 (6 bases). Germline CDR1 reads DFQATT; CDR2 reads SNEGSKA (reference sequence). This CDR3 has 12 amino acids. The V gene lost 5 bases and the J gene lost 4 bases, with 11 bases spanning the gap. DNA for the CDR3: TGCAGTGCTTTACAGGGTGGAGAGACCCAGTACTTC. This encodes CSALQGGETQYF.

V is TRBV7-2 and J is TRBJ2-7; TRBD2 matches 9 bases. This CDR3 comprises 15 residues. Germline V CDR1 and CDR2: SGHTA, FQGNSA. V shed 6 bases and J 3 bases; nucleotides not matched to a gene: 9. The CDR3 here is CASSPSSGALYEQYF. The DNA of the CDR3 is TGTGCCAGCAGTCCTTCTAGCGGGGCCCTCTACGAGCAGTACTTC.

V usage is TRBV7-2 and J usage is TRBJ2-1, with 16 bases that match TRBD2. Germline V gives CDR1 SGHTA, CDR2 FQGNSA. The CDR3 extends over 19 amino acids. Trimming took 0 bases from V and 2 from J; bases not matched to a gene: 4. The CDR3 nucleotides read TGTGCCAGCAGCTTAGCGGGGGGGACTAGCGGGAGGGCCTACAATGAGCAGTTCTTC. It specifies CASSLAGGTSGRAYNEQFF.

This clonotype was counted many times. The chain couples TRBV6-1 to TRBJ2-7, with unresolved D. Germline V lookup: CDR1 MNHNS, CDR2 SASEGT. The V gene lost 6 bases and the J gene lost 0 bases, with 15 bases spanning the gap. This CDR3 contains 15 residues. The CDR3 sequence is CASRLVPASSYEQYF. DNA for the CDR3: TGTGCCAGCAGACTTGTGCCGGCAAGCTCCTACGAGCAGTACTTC.

The chain has TRBV5-5 and TRBJ2-3; 7 bases match TRBD2. Germline V lookup: CDR1 SGHKS, CDR2 YYEKEE (reference sequence). V shed 7 bases, J shed 4 bases, and the junction held 6 bases outside the gene matches. The CDR3 length is 13 residues. CDR3 bases: TGTGCCAGCGAGAGCGGGATGTCAGATACGCAGTATTTT. This translates into CASESGMSDTQYF.

The chain carries TRBV5-1 and TRBJ2-7, with 10 positions matching TRBD1. From germline, CDR1 is SGHRS and CDR2 YFSETQ. The CDR3 runs 16 residues. Trimming at V came to 5 bases and at J to 6 bases, leaving 14 bases not matched to a gene. In nucleotides, the CDR3 is TGCGCCAGCAGAATCAGGACAGGGGGGACCGGTGGCGAGCAGTACTTC. Its protein is CASRIRTGGTGGEQYF.

The V and J genes are TRBV5-6 and TRBJ2-5; 7 bases are a match to TRBD1. The germline V gene has CDR1 SGHDT and CDR2 YYEEEE. V lost 4 bases, J lost 2 bases, and 8 bases stayed unmatched. The CDR3 is made up of 15 amino acids. The CDR3 is CASSADRNLQETQYF. The CDR3 region has the DNA TGTGCCAGCAGCGCGGACAGGAACCTTCAAGAGACCCAGTACTTC. Together with reference TRBV5-6 and TRBJ2-5, the CDR3 gives the full variable domain: DAGVTQSPTHLIKTRGQQVTLRCSPKSGHDTVSWYQQALGQGPQFIFQYYEEEERQRGNFPDRFSGHQFPNYSSELNVNALLLGDSALYLCASSADRNLQETQYFGPGTRLLVL.

This clonotype came up a few times. The chain is built from TRBV12-3 or TRBV12-4 and TRBJ1-5, with a possible D match to TRBD1 (5 bases). This CDR3 contains 12 residues. V dropped 5 bases and J dropped 5 bases, with 7 bases sitting between them. Here the CDR3 reads CASSQGYQPQHF. The CDR3 bases are TGTGCCAGCAGTCAGGGTTATCAGCCCCAGCATTTT.

The V and J genes are TRBV20-1 and TRBJ2-7; D is possibly TRBD1 (5 bases). Trimming left V 0 bases short and J 4 bases short, with 16 bases between. CDR1 and CDR2 from the germline V gene are DFQATT and SNEGSKA (reference sequence). This CDR3 comprises 15 residues. The CDR3 coding sequence is TGCAGTGCTAGAGATGGCGCCAAACAGGAATACGAGCAGTACTTC. Protein sequence: CSARDGAKQEYEQYF.

This clonotype was observed a handful of times. The chain is built from TRBV20-1 and TRBJ2-3; weak D call: TRBD2 (6 bases). The V end lost 3 bases, the J end lost 4 bases, and 11 bases lay between the germline ends. The germline CDR1 and CDR2 sequences are DFQATT and SNEGSKA (reference sequence). CDR3 size: 13 residues. The CDR3 here is CSASSGSADTQYF. CDR3 nucleotides: TGCAGTGCTAGTTCCGGGAGCGCAGATACGCAGTATTTT.

This chain connects TRBV7-2 to TRBJ2-1; 9 bases fit TRBD2. The CDR3 has 15 amino acids. Trimming at V came to 3 bases and at J to 8 bases, leaving 8 bases not matched to a gene. CDR1 SGHTA and CDR2 FQGNSA come from the germline V gene. CDR3 DNA: TGTGCCAGCAGCTTCCAGCGGGAGGTGATCGATGAGCAGTTCTTC. The encoded protein is CASSFQREVIDEQFF.

The rearrangement links TRBV29-1 to TRBJ2-1; D is tentatively TRBD1 or TRBD2 (6 bases each). The V end was cut by 8 bases, the J end by 9 bases, with 17 bases between. Germline CDR1 reads SQVTM; CDR2 reads ANQGSEA. This CDR3 has 12 amino acids. The CDR3 loop is CSSGASFGEQFF. The CDR3 region has the DNA TGCAGCTCGGGGGCTAGTTTCGGTGAGCAGTTCTTC.

This clonotype was counted between two and nine times. V usage is TRBV20-1 and J usage is TRBJ2-7; 7 positions agree with TRBD1. This CDR3 comprises 13 residues. V trimming: 6 bases; J trimming: 1 base; junction bases outside the gene matches: 6. Germline V CDR1 and CDR2: DFQATT, SNEGSKA (reference sequence). Here the CDR3 DNA reads TGCAGTGCCAAACAGGGGACGTCCTACGAGCAGTACTTC. It encodes CSAKQGTSYEQYF.

The chain couples TRBV20-1 to TRBJ2-7; TRBD1 matches 9 bases. Trimming cost V 4 bases and J 7 bases; bases outside gene matches: 5. Germline loops: CDR1 DFQATT, CDR2 SNEGSKA (reference sequence). CDR3 length: 12 amino acids. CDR3: CSAKQGAGEQYF. In nucleotides, the CDR3 is TGCAGTGCTAAACAGGGGGCGGGGGAGCAGTACTTC.

The chain couples TRBV20-1 to TRBJ2-1; TRBD2 matches 8 bases. CDR1 is DFQATT and CDR2 is SNEGSKA in the germline V gene (reference sequence). CDR3 length: 17 amino acids. After removal of 0 bases from V and 0 bases from J, the junction contained 7 bases not matched to a gene. The CDR3 nucleotides read TGCAGTGCTAGAGATTATAGCGGGACTAGCTCCTACAATGAGCAGTTCTTC. Its translation: CSARDYSGTSSYNEQFF.

This clonotype was observed a few times. The chain recombines TRBV3-1 with TRBJ2-1; D unclear. V shed 4 bases and J shed 11 bases, with 21 bases lying between them. The CDR3 runs to 15 residues. Germline lookup yields CDR1 LGHDT and CDR2 YNNKEL (reference sequence). The DNA for the CDR3 is TGTGCCAGCAGCCCCCACCTATCACCAGGACCCCAGCAGTTCTTC. Amino acid sequence: CASSPHLSPGPQQFF.

The CDR3 region is CASSLEGTGGYNEQFF. The CDR3 DNA reads as TGTGCCAGCAGCTTAGAAGGCACGGGCGGCTACAATGAGCAGTTCTTC. The chain links TRBV11-2 to TRBJ2-1; D call uncertain. The V and J ends lost 0 bases and 3 bases respectively, with 12 bases between them. Germline CDR1 and CDR2: SGHAT and FQNNGV. The CDR3 covers 16 residues.

V and J are TRBV4-2 and TRBJ2-1; D unclear. Per the germline V gene, CDR1 is LGHNA and CDR2 is YNFKEQ. This CDR3 is built from 14 residues. The germline V and J ends were trimmed by 0 bases and 9 bases, with 12 bases remaining between them. CDR3 bases: TGTGCCAGCAGCCAAGACCAGCTGGCTGCTGAGCAGTTCTTC. Its protein product is CASSQDQLAAEQFF.

The J gene is TRBJ2-3, the V gene TRBV6-1, with D unclear. This CDR3 has 16 residues. Deletions cut 8 bases from V and 0 bases from J, with 18 bases between. Germline CDR1 is MNHNS and CDR2 is SASEGT. CDR3 protein: CASRSFVGASTDTQYF. The CDR3 nucleotides read TGTGCCAGCCGGTCGTTTGTCGGCGCCAGCACAGATACGCAGTATTTT.

This chain joins TRBV29-1 and TRBJ2-1, with TRBD2 matching 10 bases. CDR3 size: 14 residues. The V and J ends lost 3 bases and 7 bases, in that order; junction bases with no gene match: 6. Per the germline V gene, CDR1 is SQVTM and CDR2 is ANQGSEA. The CDR3 region has the DNA TGCAGCGTTGAGGGGTCTAGCGGGAGTAATGAGCAGTTCTTC. Protein sequence: CSVEGSSGSNEQFF.

The chain combines TRBV19 with TRBJ2-1; 14 bases align to TRBD2. The V and J ends lost 5 bases and 5 bases, in that order; junction bases with no gene match: 2. This CDR3 region has 15 residues. CDR1 LNHDA and CDR2 SQIVND come from the germline V gene (reference sequence). The CDR3 region has the DNA TGTGCCAGTAGTTGGACTAGCGGGAGGAACAATGAGCAGTTCTTC. It is translated as CASSWTSGRNNEQFF.